One and the same sample provided the 8 T cell receptor beta chains below, sequenced in a study of cytomegalovirus exposure and HLA in healthy donors. PCR involved 60 Vbeta and 13 Jbeta primers. Clones were read by immunoSEQ multiplex PCR, and TCRdb kept only the in-frame ones, dropping some. The repertoire holds around 190,000 clones, around 80% seen once, with about 1.7% in the top ten. Sequencing was done on a sample of PBMCs. These TCRs come from a man aged 35-49 years in good health and CMV-seropositive.

The V and J genes are TRBV5-1 and TRBJ2-5, with a weak D call TRBD2 (5 bases). CDR1 is SGHRS and CDR2 is YFSETQ in the germline V gene. This CDR3 has 14 amino acids. V was shortened by 4 bases and J by 0 bases, with 10 bases between the two germline ends. CDR3 residues: CASSPSGNQETQYF. The CDR3 region has the DNA TGCGCCAGCAGCCCCAGCGGAAACCAAGAGACCCAGTACTTC.

The rearrangement uses TRBV19 and TRBJ2-1; D call uncertain. The CDR3 consists of 14 residues. V lost 1 base and J lost 5, with 9 bases in between. The germline gives CDR1 LNHDA, CDR2 SQIVND (reference sequence). The CDR3 spells CASSIGTNNNEQFF. CDR3 nucleotides: TGTGCCAGTAGTATAGGAACTAACAACAATGAGCAGTTCTTC.

The chain carries TRBV5-5 and TRBJ1-2, with 7 bases aligning to TRBD1. Germline V gives CDR1 SGHKS, CDR2 YYEKEE (reference sequence). With 4 bases clipped from V and 7 bases from J, the junction kept 4 bases outside the gene matches. This CDR3 region has 12 residues. This chain's CDR3 is CASSTGEGGYTF. In DNA, the CDR3 is TGTGCCAGCAGCACAGGGGAAGGTGGCTACACCTTC.

There are a few counts of this clone. This chain connects TRBV4-2 to TRBJ2-7, with TRBD2 identical over 11 bases. The CDR3 covers 17 residues. Germline V CDR1 and CDR2: LGHNA, YNFKEQ. With 3 bases clipped from V and 2 bases from J, the junction kept 9 bases outside the gene matches. CDR3 nucleotides: TGTGCCAGCAGCCAGGGGGTTGGACTAGCGGGTACCTACGAGCAGTACTTC. It specifies CASSQGVGLAGTYEQYF.

The rearrangement uses TRBV29-1 and TRBJ2-3, with TRBD1 identical over 11 bases. The germline V gene encodes CDR1 SQVTM and CDR2 ANQGSEA. CDR3 size: 14 residues. V lost 8 bases and J lost 7; bases outside the gene matches: 11. The CDR3 nucleotides read TGCAGCTCAATCGGGACAGGGGGTTGGAATACGCAGTATTTT. It translates to CSSIGTGGWNTQYF.

V and J are TRBV4-3 and TRBJ2-7; TRBD2 matches 11 bases. The CDR3 loop spans 18 amino acids. CDR1 LGHNA and CDR2 YSLEER come from the germline V gene. V was pared by 1 base and J by 3 bases, with 11 bases of the junction left unmatched. The CDR3 nucleotides are TGCGCCAGCAGCCAAGCGGGGACTAGCGGCTCGGTCGGCTACGAGCAGTACTTC. Its protein product is CASSQAGTSGSVGYEQYF.

On this clone itself: The junction and the germline gene differ at one end; a read error may be behind it. This sequence joins TRBV19 and TRBJ1-5; no firm D call. This CDR3 contains 13 residues. Germline V CDR1 and CDR2: LNHDA, SQIVND (reference sequence). The CDR3 sequence is CVSRTSLAQPQHF. The CDR3, as DNA: TGTGTCAGTCGAACCTCCCTAGCCCAGCCCCAGCATTTT. The variable domain in full, with the rest retrieved from reference TRBV19 and TRBJ1-5, is DGGITQSPKYLFRKEGQNVTLSCEQNLNHDAMYWYRQDPGQGLRLIYYSQIVNDFQKGDIAEGYSVSREKKESFPLTVTSAQKNPTAFYLCVSRTSLAQPQHFGDGTRLSIL.

CDR3 DNA: TGTGCCAGCAGCTTGGTACAGGATTACGAGCAGTACTTC. The encoded protein is CASSLVQDYEQYF. This sequence joins TRBV5-6 and TRBJ2-7; TRBD1 is a possible D gene (5 bases). In germline, CDR1 is SGHDT, CDR2 YYEEEE. This CDR3 is built from 13 residues. Trimming pared 0 bases from V and 4 bases from J, leaving 8 bases between.